This T cell receptor beta chain stems from a study of Ad26.COV2.S vaccination and SARS-CoV-2 variants. Treatment denoted: some 20 received Ad26.COV2.S at low or high dose, single or two shots; 5 received placebo; per-sample allocation not given. It was on day 63 after the first vaccine or placebo injection that samples were taken. Germline assignment: CDR1 LGHDT and CDR2 YNNKEL (reference sequence). J gave up 5 bases and V 0 bases, and 8 bases lay outside the gene matches. The CDR3 sequence is 16 residues long. Clones were read by immunoSEQ multiplex PCR, and TCRdb kept only the in-frame ones, dropping some. The repertoire has about 350,000 clones, more than 85% of them found once; the top ten carry roughly 4.8%.

V usage is TRBV3-1 (or the pseudogene TRBV3-2) and J usage is TRBJ2-5; the match to TRBD2 covers 8 bases. The receptor comes from a person aged 18-60 years who received the Ad26.COV2.S COVID-19 vaccine or a placebo. Source: peripheral blood, taken in a trial of Ad26.COV2.S vaccine versus placebo. The chain's CDR3 is CASSQDFTGGPETQYF. Written as DNA, the CDR3 is TGTGCCAGCAGCCAAGATTTCACGGGGGGGCCGGAGACCCAGTACTTC.